Presented here are 20 T cell receptor beta chains from one specimen sequenced in a study of T cell repertoires in cytomegalovirus infection. These receptors are not linked to any known antigen. TCRdb reprocessed the reads via MiXCR and lists one record per CDR3 protein. The table shows some 920,000 distinct CDR3 sequences, with roughly 30% occurring only once. The specimen was cultured CD8+ T cells from PBMCs, collected from culture after CMV antigen stimulation. The receptors stem from a human donor in good health (CMV status not recorded). Some clones in this sample may be carry-over from other donors' samples.

The V call is TRBV4-3, the J call TRBJ2-1; 7 bases align to TRBD2. The CDR3 runs to 16 residues. CDR1 is LGHNA and CDR2 is YSLEER in the germline V gene. The V and J ends lost 0 bases and 10 bases, in that order; junction bases with no gene match: 12. The CDR3 DNA follows: TGCGCCAGCAGCCAAGATGGCCAGCGGGGCTACATCGAGCAGTTCTTC. Its protein product is CASSQDGQRGYIEQFF.

The table lists this clonotype with many counts. The V call is TRBV7-2, the J call TRBJ2-2; TRBD2 matches at 8 bases. With V trimmed by 4 bases and J by 5 bases, 6 bases remained unmatched. The CDR3 spans 15 residues. Germline V CDR1 and CDR2: SGHTA, FQGNSA. In nucleotides, the CDR3 is TGTGCCAGCAGCTCGGGAGGGGGGAGAACCGGGGAGCTGTTTTTT. Its protein product is CASSSGGGRTGELFF. Complete variable domain (other parts from reference TRBV7-2 and TRBJ2-2): GAGVSQSPSNKVTEKGKDVELRCDPISGHTALYWYRQSLGQGLEFLIYFQGNSAPDKSGLPSDRFSAERTGGSVSTLTIQRTQQEDSAVYLCASSSGGGRTGELFFGEGSRLTVL.

The chain combines TRBV11-3 with TRBJ1-1; D gene uncertain. Between the trimmed V and J ends, which lost 5 bases and 1 base, there was a span of 8 bases. This CDR3 has 13 amino acids. CDR1 and CDR2 from the germline V gene are SGHNT and YENEEA. The CDR3 DNA follows: TGTGCCAGCAGCGCCTACCAGAACACTGAAGCTTTCTTT. Encoded protein: CASSAYQNTEAFF.

This clonotype turned up a few times. The genes are TRBV7-9 and TRBJ1-6, with a tentative D call TRBD1 (6 bases). The V gene's germline CDR1 is SEHNR and CDR2 FQNEAQ (reference sequence). V lost 1 base and J 7 bases, leaving 14 bases between the germline ends. The length of the CDR3 is 16 residues. DNA for the CDR3: TGTGCCAGCAGCTTAGACAGGGCGGGGGTCAATTCACCCCTCCACTTT. This translates into CASSLDRAGVNSPLHF.

This clonotype was detected many times. The V gene is TRBV12-3 or TRBV12-4, the J gene TRBJ2-5, with a possible D match to TRBD2 (6 bases). V lost 7 bases, J lost 2 bases, and 14 bases lay in between. This CDR3 comprises 14 residues. In DNA form, the CDR3 reads TGTGCCAGCACCTCTCGGGGGTTTCAAGAGACCCAGTACTTC. Amino acids: CASTSRGFQETQYF.

This clonotype was counted only a few times. The J gene is TRBJ2-1, the V gene TRBV12-3 or TRBV12-4, with no clear D. This CDR3 region has 15 residues. V was shortened by 2 bases and J by 0 bases, with 8 bases between the two germline ends. CDR3 residues: CASSLKATSYNEQFF. DNA of the CDR3: TGTGCCAGCAGTTTAAAAGCGACCTCCTACAATGAGCAGTTCTTC.

The chain combines TRBV19 with TRBJ1-1, with D maybe TRBD1 (5 bases). Germline values: CDR1 LNHDA, CDR2 SQIVND (reference sequence). Trimming removed 4 bases from V and 6 bases from J, with 24 bases in between. The CDR3 is made up of 17 amino acids. CDR3 amino acids: CASSSPRDSFGDAEAFF. The CDR3 DNA reads as TGTGCCAGTAGTAGCCCCCGGGACTCCTTCGGGGACGCTGAAGCTTTCTTT.

V usage is TRBV12-3 or TRBV12-4 and J usage is TRBJ2-2; D is undetermined. The CDR3 has 15 amino acids. V was cut by 3 bases and J by 0 bases, with 8 bases left in between. The CDR3 protein is CASSFIPANTGELFF. The CDR3 DNA reads as TGTGCCAGCAGTTTTATCCCAGCGAACACCGGGGAGCTGTTTTTT.

The V call is TRBV2, the J call TRBJ1-1; D gene ambiguous. V was cut by 11 bases and J by 7 bases, with 14 bases left in between. This CDR3 contains 11 residues. CDR1 SNHLY and CDR2 FYNNEI come from the germline V gene. The CDR3 reads CALKGGDEAFF. CDR3 sequence (DNA): TGTGCCCTAAAGGGCGGTGATGAAGCTTTCTTT.

Comment on this clonotype: A read error is possible here, since a much larger clone lies one base away. The chain combines TRBV6-2 or TRBV6-3 with TRBJ2-5; no clear D. The CDR3 sequence is 12 residues long. Germline V gene sequence: CDR1 MNHEY, CDR2 SVGEGT. V gave up 7 bases and J gave up 3 bases, with 9 bases separating them. The CDR3 nucleotides read TGTGCCAGCAACTACTCAGAAGAGACCCAGTACTTC. Its protein product is CASNYSEETQYF.

The chain employs TRBV5-1 and TRBJ2-1, with D perhaps TRBD1 (6 bases). Germline CDR1 is SGHRS and CDR2 is YFSETQ. The CDR3 runs to 17 residues. The ends were cut back, 0 bases at V and 8 bases at J, with 21 bases in the middle. The DNA for the CDR3 is TGCGCCAGCAGCTTGGACGAGCCCAGGGCAGGGGACGATGAGCAGTTCTTC. Its protein product is CASSLDEPRAGDDEQFF.

This clonotype turned up a few times. The chain joins TRBV7-9 to TRBJ2-5; 9 bases are shared with TRBD2. Germline lookup yields CDR1 SEHNR and CDR2 FQNEAQ (reference sequence). The ends lost 5 bases at V and 4 bases at J; junction bases unmatched: 8. This CDR3 contains 15 residues. CDR3 region: CASSPPSGGPETQYF. The CDR3 DNA reads TGTGCCAGCAGCCCCCCCAGCGGGGGGCCAGAGACCCAGTACTTC.

Only a few counts were recorded for this clonotype. This rearrangement joins TRBV10-3 to TRBJ1-2; 10 nucleotides match TRBD1. The germline CDR1 and CDR2 sequences are ENHRY and SYGVKD. The CDR3 spans 17 residues. V shed 2 bases, J shed 2 bases, and the junction held 8 bases outside the gene matches. CDR3 sequence: CAISERIPGQGNYGYTF. CDR3 DNA sequence: TGTGCCATCAGTGAGCGCATTCCGGGACAGGGGAACTATGGCTACACCTTC.

This clonotype was counted at least ten times. The chain has TRBV7-2 and TRBJ2-5; D not certain. CDR3 length: 14 residues. Germline CDR1 reads SGHTA; CDR2 reads FQGNSA. V was clipped by 1 base and J by 5 bases, with 11 bases between them. The CDR3, as DNA: TGTGCCAGCAGCTTAGGGCCCCTAAGGGAGACCCAGTACTTC. Translated, it gives CASSLGPLRETQYF.

Ten or more counts support this clonotype. This chain joins TRBV7-8 and TRBJ2-3, with 10 bases identical to TRBD2. V lost 5 bases, J lost 2 bases, and 7 bases stayed unmatched. The CDR3 covers 16 residues. The germline gives CDR1 SGHVS, CDR2 FQNEAQ. The CDR3 DNA follows: TGTGCCAGCAGCCACTCCAGCGGGGGGGTCACAGATACGCAGTATTTT. This codes for CASSHSSGGVTDTQYF.

This clonotype turned up a few times. The gene calls are TRBV12-3 or TRBV12-4 and TRBJ1-5; TRBD1 might be the D (5 bases). The CDR3 sequence is 13 residues long. V lost 5 bases and J 7 bases, leaving 12 bases between the germline ends. CDR3 in DNA: TGTGCCAGCAGTCCGGGGCCATGGCAGCCCCAGCATTTT. Protein sequence: CASSPGPWQPQHF.

This clonotype was counted between two and nine times. J is TRBJ2-1 and V is TRBV28; D gene ambiguous. The germline gives CDR1 MDHEN, CDR2 SYDVKM. Trimming took off 4 bases at V and 3 bases at J, with 10 bases between the two ends. The CDR3 extends over 14 amino acids. The CDR3 region is CASSSSRVYNEQFF. The CDR3 nucleotides are TGTGCCAGCAGTTCGTCAAGGGTCTACAATGAGCAGTTCTTC.

The CDR3 region is CASSFYTF. The CDR3 DNA sequence: TGTGCCAGCAGCTTCTACACCTTC. This chain uses TRBV7-8 with TRBJ1-2, with D hard to call. With 3 bases removed from V and 10 bases from J, the gap between germline ends came to 0 bases. Per the germline V gene, CDR1 is SGHVS and CDR2 is FQNEAQ. The CDR3 consists of 8 residues. The full variable domain, with the rest looked up from reference TRBV7-8 and TRBJ1-2, is GAGVSQSPRYKVAKRGQDVALRCDPISGHVSLFWYQQALGQGPEFLTYFQNEAQLDKSGLPSDRFFAERPEGSVSTLKIQRTQQEDSAVYLCASSFYTFGSGTRLTVV.

The CDR3 DNA sequence: TGTGCCAGCAGCCAGTTTAGCGGCCCCCAAGAGACCCAGTACTTC. This sequence encodes CASSQFSGPQETQYF. The gene calls are TRBV4-2 and TRBJ2-5; D is possibly TRBD2 (6 bases). V was shortened by 3 bases and J by 1 base, with 12 bases between the two germline ends. Germline V CDR1 and CDR2: LGHNA, YNFKEQ. The CDR3 runs 15 residues.

CDR3 in amino acids: CASSWEGAGDTQYF. In nucleotides, the CDR3 is TGTGCCAGCAGTTGGGAGGGGGCGGGAGATACGCAGTATTTT. The chain has TRBV6-1 and TRBJ2-3; the D call may be TRBD1 or TRBD2 (7 bases each). The CDR3 contains 14 residues. Germline V gene data show CDR1 as MNHNS and CDR2 as SASEGT. The V end was cut by 5 bases, the J end by 5 bases, with 14 bases between.